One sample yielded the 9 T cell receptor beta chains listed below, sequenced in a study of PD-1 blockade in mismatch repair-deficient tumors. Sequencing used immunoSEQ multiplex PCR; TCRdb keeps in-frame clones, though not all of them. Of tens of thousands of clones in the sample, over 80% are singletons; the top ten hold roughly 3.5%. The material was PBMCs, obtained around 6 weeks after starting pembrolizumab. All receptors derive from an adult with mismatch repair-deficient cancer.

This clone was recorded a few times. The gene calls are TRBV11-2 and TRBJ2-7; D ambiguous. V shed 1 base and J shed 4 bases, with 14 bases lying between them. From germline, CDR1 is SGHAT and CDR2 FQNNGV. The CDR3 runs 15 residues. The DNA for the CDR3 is TGTGCCAGCAGCTTAGCGCACAGTCAGAGATACGAGCAGTACTTC. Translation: CASSLAHSQRYEQYF.

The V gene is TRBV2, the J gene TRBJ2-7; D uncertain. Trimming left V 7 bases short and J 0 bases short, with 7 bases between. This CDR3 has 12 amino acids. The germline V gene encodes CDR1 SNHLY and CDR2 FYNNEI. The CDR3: CASTPGSYEQYF. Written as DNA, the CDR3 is TGTGCCAGCACCCCGGGCTCCTACGAGCAGTACTTC.

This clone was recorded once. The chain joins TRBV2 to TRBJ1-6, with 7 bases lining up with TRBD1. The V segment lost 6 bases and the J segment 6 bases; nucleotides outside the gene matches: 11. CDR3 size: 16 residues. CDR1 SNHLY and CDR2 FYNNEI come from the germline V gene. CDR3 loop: CASRKKAGGGNSPLHF. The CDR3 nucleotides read TGTGCCAGCAGAAAAAAAGCAGGGGGTGGTAATTCACCCCTCCACTTT.

The CDR3 DNA is TGTGCCAGCAGCTCTTATTCGTCGTGGCGGGGAGTGGGCGAGCAGTACTTC. It specifies CASSSYSSWRGVGEQYF. The rearrangement uses TRBV7-9 and TRBJ2-7; D is possibly TRBD2 (6 bases). Looked up from germline, CDR1 is SEHNR and CDR2 is FQNEAQ (reference sequence). V was trimmed by 4 bases and J by 6 bases, leaving 25 bases between them. The CDR3 runs to 17 residues.

DNA for the CDR3: TGTGCCACCAGCAGAGGTAGGAGGGTTAGTCAGCCCCAGCATTTT. Its protein product is CATSRGRRVSQPQHF. The gene calls are TRBV15 and TRBJ1-5; D gene unclear. In germline, CDR1 is LNHNV, CDR2 YYDKDF (reference sequence). The CDR3 covers 15 residues. Trimming left V 1 base short and J 6 bases short, with 13 bases between.

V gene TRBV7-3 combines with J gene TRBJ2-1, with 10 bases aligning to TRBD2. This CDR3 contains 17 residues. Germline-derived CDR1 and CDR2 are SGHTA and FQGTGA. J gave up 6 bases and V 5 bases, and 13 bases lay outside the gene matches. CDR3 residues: CASSAPDSGRTSNEQFF. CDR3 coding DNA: TGTGCCAGCAGCGCTCCGGATAGCGGGAGGACCTCCAATGAGCAGTTCTTC.

The CDR3 loop is CASSPWVAGQETQYF. Here the CDR3 DNA reads TGTGCCAGCAGCCCCTGGGTAGCGGGGCAAGAGACCCAGTACTTC. The gene calls are TRBV7-8 and TRBJ2-5, with 8 bases fitting TRBD2. The CDR3 consists of 15 residues. CDR1 is SGHVS, CDR2 FQNEAQ, per germline. J gave up 2 bases and V 5 bases, and 7 bases lay outside the gene matches.

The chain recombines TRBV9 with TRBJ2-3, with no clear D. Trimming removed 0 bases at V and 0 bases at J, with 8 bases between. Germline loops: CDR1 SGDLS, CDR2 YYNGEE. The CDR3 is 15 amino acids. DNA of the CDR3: TGTGCCAGCAGCGTAGATGGCCCCAGCACAGATACGCAGTATTTT. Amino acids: CASSVDGPSTDTQYF.

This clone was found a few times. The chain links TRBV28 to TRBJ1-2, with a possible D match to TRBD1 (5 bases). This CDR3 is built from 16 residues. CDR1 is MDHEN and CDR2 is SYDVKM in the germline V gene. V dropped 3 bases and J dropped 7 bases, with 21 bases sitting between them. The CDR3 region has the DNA TGTGCCAGCAGTTTTCTGGGGAGACAACGGGGGGGTGGCTACACCTTC. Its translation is CASSFLGRQRGGGYTF.